The 24 T cell receptor beta chains presented below share a single source sample, sequenced in a study of graft-versus-host responses after intestinal transplantation. These receptors have no identified antigens. Profiled with immunoSEQ multiplex PCR; TCRdb holds only in-frame clones, not every one. The sample contains about 26,000 clones, roughly 82% of which appear only once. The sample was unstimulated CD4+ T cells sorted from spleen or lymph node cells, taken before intestinal transplant. The source of these receptors is a human donor who received an intestinal transplant.

This chain connects TRBV6-6 to TRBJ1-5; D gene unclear. Germline CDR1 and CDR2: MNHNY and SVGAGI (reference sequence). Trimming took off 6 bases at V and 3 bases at J, with 6 bases between the two ends. The CDR3 runs 12 residues. The CDR3 region is CASSRTNQPQHF. CDR3 coding DNA: TGTGCCAGCAGCAGGACCAATCAGCCCCAGCATTTT.

This chain links TRBV10-3 with TRBJ1-2; D gene ambiguous. This CDR3 has 14 residues. V lost 2 bases and J lost 2, with 9 bases in between. CDR1 ENHRY and CDR2 SYGVKD come from the germline V gene. CDR3 amino acids: CAISETVGNYGYTF. The CDR3 DNA reads TGTGCCATCAGTGAGACCGTCGGCAACTATGGCTACACCTTC.

The gene calls are TRBV29-1 and TRBJ2-7; D perhaps matches TRBD2 (5 bases). V dropped 2 bases and J dropped 2 bases, with 10 bases sitting between them. In germline, CDR1 is SQVTM, CDR2 ANQGSEA. This CDR3 contains 13 residues. The CDR3 loop is CSVEQAVPYEQYF. CDR3 DNA: TGCAGCGTTGAACAAGCGGTCCCCTACGAGCAGTACTTC.

A single count supports this clone. The V and J genes are TRBV5-1 and TRBJ1-2, with 8 bases identical to TRBD1. V lost 4 bases and J lost 4; bases outside the gene matches: 6. Germline loops: CDR1 SGHRS, CDR2 YFSETQ. The CDR3 is made up of 14 amino acids. CDR3 nucleotide sequence: TGCGCCAGCAGCATGTTACAGGGGGGCTATGGCTACACCTTC. Translating it yields CASSMLQGGYGYTF.

This sequence joins TRBV5-6 and TRBJ1-3; 7 bases map to TRBD1. CDR1 is SGHDT and CDR2 is YYEEEE in the germline V gene. This CDR3 has 15 amino acids. The V and J ends lost 4 bases and 0 bases, in that order; junction bases with no gene match: 4. As DNA, the CDR3 is TGTGCCAGCAGCGTGGACAGGAGCTCTGGAAACACCATATATTTT. This sequence encodes CASSVDRSSGNTIYF.

V usage is TRBV7-3 and J usage is TRBJ2-3, with 11 bases that match TRBD1. The ends lost 1 base at V and 4 bases at J; junction bases unmatched: 7. The CDR3 is made up of 17 amino acids. The germline CDR1 and CDR2 sequences are SGHTA and FQGTGA. Here the CDR3 DNA reads TGTGCCAGCAGCTTAAACCCCGGACAGGGGGCGGCAGATACGCAGTATTTT. Translating gives CASSLNPGQGAADTQYF.

The V gene is TRBV21-1, the J gene TRBJ2-3; TRBD1 is taken as the D call from the table, unchecked against the DNA. TRBV21-1 is a known pseudogene. This CDR3 is 15 amino acids long. The CDR3 coding sequence is TGTGCCAGCAGCAACCGGACAGGGCGAGGAGATACGCAGTATTTT. Amino acid sequence: CASSNRTGRGDTQYF.

This sequence joins TRBV14 and TRBJ2-5; D gene unclear. CDR3 length: 15 residues. V lost 1 base and J 4 bases, leaving 13 bases between the germline ends. Germline CDR1 and CDR2: SGHDN and FVKESK. The CDR3 DNA sequence: TGTGCCAGCAGCCAAGGGTTTTTTAGCATAGAGACCCAGTACTTC. This codes for CASSQGFFSIETQYF.

The chain carries TRBV7-9 and TRBJ2-3; D not resolved. The CDR3 sequence is 14 residues long. CDR1 SEHNR and CDR2 FQNEAQ come from the germline V gene (reference sequence). The V and J ends lost 1 base and 5 bases respectively, with 10 bases between them. CDR3 sequence: CASSLDGPLDTQYF. The DNA of the CDR3 is TGTGCCAGCAGCTTAGATGGCCCCCTAGATACGCAGTATTTT.

This clone was counted between two and nine times. The V and J genes are TRBV6-5 and TRBJ1-2; 7 bases agree with TRBD1. Trimming removed 2 bases from V and 2 bases from J; junction bases left unmatched: 2. The germline V gene has CDR1 MNHEY and CDR2 SVGAGI. This CDR3 comprises 14 residues. The CDR3 DNA reads as TGTGCCAGCAGTTACGGGACAGCAAACTATGGCTACACCTTC. Residues: CASSYGTANYGYTF.

This clone was detected a few times. The V and J genes are TRBV28 and TRBJ2-7, with 9 bases aligning to TRBD2. V was pared by 5 bases and J by 7 bases, with 12 bases of the junction left unmatched. Germline CDR1 and CDR2: MDHEN and SYDVKM. This CDR3 is built from 15 residues. In nucleotides, the CDR3 is TGTGCCAGCAGTGCCGGGGTAGCGGGAGTAGGGGAGCAGTACTTC. It translates to CASSAGVAGVGEQYF.

This chain uses TRBV7-6 with TRBJ2-7; 11 bases agree with TRBD2. J was trimmed by 5 bases and V by 6 bases; bases with no gene match: 6. The CDR3 sequence is 14 residues long. Germline values: CDR1 SGHVS, CDR2 FNYEAQ. The CDR3 DNA sequence: TGTGCCAGCAGGGATAGCGGGAGGGGCGACGAGCAGTACTTC. This gives the protein CASRDSGRGDEQYF.

This clone was counted between two and nine times. This chain uses TRBV6-5 with TRBJ1-2; TRBD1 might be the D (5 bases). Germline V lookup: CDR1 MNHEY, CDR2 SVGAGI. This CDR3 contains 11 residues. V was cut by 5 bases and J by 7 bases, with 8 bases left in between. In DNA, the CDR3 is TGTGCCAGCAGTGGGGCGGGTGGCTACACCTTC. Its protein product is CASSGAGGYTF.

The rearrangement links TRBV5-3 to TRBJ1-1; TRBD1 aligns across 8 bases. TRBV5-3 is given ORF status, its function remaining uncertain. V lost 1 base and J lost 0; bases outside the gene matches: 11. This CDR3 has 18 amino acids. In DNA, the CDR3 is TGTGCCAGAAGCTTGTCCACGGATCAACAGGGGGTGAACACTGAAGCTTTCTTT. Translated, it gives CARSLSTDQQGVNTEAFF.

V and J are TRBV5-1 and TRBJ2-7; TRBD1 matches at 7 bases. Germline assignment: CDR1 SGHRS and CDR2 YFSETQ. CDR3 length equals 14 residues. V gave up 2 bases and J gave up 2 bases; unmatched junction bases: 4. The CDR3 loop is CASSLQGTPYEQYF. The CDR3 DNA reads TGCGCCAGCAGCTTACAGGGGACCCCCTACGAGCAGTACTTC.

The CDR3 nucleotides are TGTGCCAGCAGCTTGGTACAGGATCACCTCTACACCTTC. It encodes CASSLVQDHLYTF. The chain joins TRBV5-4 to TRBJ1-2, with D possibly being TRBD1 (5 bases). Germline V CDR1 and CDR2: SGHNT, YYREEE (reference sequence). Deletions cut 0 bases from V and 10 bases from J, with 13 bases between. The CDR3 extends over 13 amino acids.

The chain links TRBV30 to TRBJ2-1, with D possibly being TRBD2 (5 bases). The V gene lost 0 bases and the J gene lost 6 bases, with 6 bases spanning the gap. The CDR3 consists of 12 residues. In germline, CDR1 is GTSNPN, CDR2 SVGIG (reference sequence). CDR3 sequence reads: CAWSVLGNEQFF. CDR3 nucleotide sequence: TGTGCCTGGAGTGTACTAGGCAATGAGCAGTTCTTC.

This clone was picked up one time. V is TRBV5-4 and J is TRBJ2-5; 9 positions agree with TRBD2. Germline CDR1 SGHNT, CDR2 YYREEE (reference sequence). V shed 0 bases and J 4 bases; nucleotides not matched to a gene: 4. CDR3 length: 15 amino acids. DNA for the CDR3: TGTGCCAGCAGCTTGGGTGGTAGCGGGGGAGAGACCCAGTACTTC. Amino acids: CASSLGGSGGETQYF.

The chain joins TRBV28 to TRBJ2-7, with 8 bases aligning to TRBD2. Trimming at V came to 2 bases and at J to 5 bases, leaving 5 bases not matched to a gene. Germline assignment: CDR1 MDHEN and CDR2 SYDVKM. The CDR3 loop spans 14 amino acids. The CDR3 DNA reads TGTGCCAGCAGTTTAGAGCGGGAGCCCCACGAGCAGTACTTC. It encodes CASSLEREPHEQYF.

The gene calls are TRBV5-1 and TRBJ1-3; D not resolved. Germline V gene data show CDR1 as SGHRS and CDR2 as YFSETQ. Trimming removed 3 bases at V and 0 bases at J, with 10 bases between. This CDR3 contains 15 residues. The CDR3 here is CASSSFPGSGNTIYF. The CDR3 DNA reads as TGCGCCAGCAGCTCCTTCCCGGGCTCTGGAAACACCATATATTTT.

V is TRBV2 and J is TRBJ2-3; 14 bases align to TRBD2. Germline values: CDR1 SNHLY, CDR2 FYNNEI. Trimming at V came to 8 bases and at J to 4 bases, leaving 8 bases not matched to a gene. The CDR3 runs 16 residues. CDR3 region: CASRLAGGRLSDTQYF. As DNA, the CDR3 is TGTGCCAGCCGACTAGCGGGGGGGCGATTATCAGATACGCAGTATTTT.

This clone has just one count. The chain recombines TRBV29-1 with TRBJ2-1; 11 bases align to TRBD1. Trimming cost V 7 bases and J 2 bases; bases outside gene matches: 4. Germline values: CDR1 SQVTM, CDR2 ANQGSEA. This CDR3 region has 14 residues. CDR3 amino acids: CSGLGQGAYNEQFF. The CDR3 DNA reads as TGCAGCGGGTTGGGACAGGGGGCCTACAATGAGCAGTTCTTC.

The V call is TRBV5-1, the J call TRBJ2-5; a possible D gene is TRBD1 (6 bases). V shed 5 bases and J shed 3 bases, with 11 bases lying between them. This CDR3 region has 13 residues. Per germline, CDR1 SGHRS and CDR2 YFSETQ. CDR3 residues: CASRDSPKETQYF. The CDR3 DNA follows: TGCGCCAGCAGGGACAGCCCTAAAGAGACCCAGTACTTC. Filled out from reference TRBV5-1 and TRBJ2-5, the complete variable domain reads KAGVTQTPRYLIKTRGQQVTLSCSPISGHRSVSWYQQTPGQGLQFLFEYFSETQRNKGNFPGRFSGRQFSNSRSEMNVSTLELGDSALYLCASRDSPKETQYFGPGTRLLVL.

This chain uses TRBV6-1 with TRBJ1-5, with 7 bases lining up with TRBD1. Germline values: CDR1 MNHNS, CDR2 SASEGT. The CDR3 has 15 residues. V lost 6 bases to trimming and J lost 4 bases; unmatched junction nucleotides: 9. The CDR3 nucleotides are TGTGCCAGCAGCTTGGTGACAGGGCCGAATCAGCCCCAGCATTTT. Protein: CASSLVTGPNQPQHF.